This entry lists 15 T cell receptor beta chains sequenced from one sample in a study of T cell responses to AZD1222 COVID-19 vaccine. Repertoires were generated with immunoSEQ multiplex PCR, while TCRdb's copy carries only in-frame clones and drops some. This sample carries 80,000 to 100,000 clones, around 88% of them seen once, and the ten largest clones take 6% to 8%. Sequencing was performed on peripheral blood, taken on day 0 of AZD1222 vaccination. These receptors all stem from an adult in good health.

V and J are TRBV5-1 and TRBJ2-3, with D maybe TRBD2 (6 bases). Germline V gene data show CDR1 as SGHRS and CDR2 as YFSETQ. The CDR3 covers 15 residues. V shed 4 bases and J shed 2 bases, with 14 bases lying between them. CDR3 DNA: TGCGCCAGCAGCCGGGACTCCCCTTCCACAGATACGCAGTATTTT. Its protein is CASSRDSPSTDTQYF.

The V call is TRBV4-2, the J call TRBJ1-1; no firm D call. Germline-derived CDR1 and CDR2 are LGHNA and YNFKEQ. Trimming removed 1 base from V and 7 bases from J, with 10 bases in between. CDR3 size: 13 residues. DNA of the CDR3: TGTGCCAGCAGCCAAGGCAGGACCGATGAAGCTTTCTTT. It codes for CASSQGRTDEAFF.

This rearrangement joins TRBV9 to TRBJ1-1; D not resolved. The CDR3 is 17 amino acids. V was shortened by 0 bases and J by 1 base, with 16 bases between the two germline ends. Germline V lookup: CDR1 SGDLS, CDR2 YYNGEE. The CDR3 region is CASSVVGLVLRNTEAFF. For the CDR3, the DNA is TGTGCCAGCAGCGTAGTGGGTCTGGTGTTGCGGAACACTGAAGCTTTCTTT.

The rearrangement uses TRBV28 and TRBJ2-7; 10 positions match TRBD2. This CDR3 region has 15 residues. Germline values: CDR1 MDHEN, CDR2 SYDVKM. The V segment lost 5 bases and the J segment 0 bases; nucleotides outside the gene matches: 4. This chain's CDR3 is CASSLSGRHSYEQYF. The CDR3 DNA sequence: TGTGCCAGCAGTCTTAGCGGGAGGCACTCCTACGAGCAGTACTTC.

The chain couples TRBV5-4 to TRBJ2-1; the D gene is possibly TRBD2 (5 bases). CDR1 is SGHNT and CDR2 is YYREEE in the germline V gene (reference sequence). V was pared by 0 bases and J by 3 bases, with 7 bases between. CDR3 length equals 14 residues. The CDR3 is CASSLVGSYNEQFF. The CDR3, as DNA: TGTGCCAGCAGCTTGGTAGGGAGCTACAATGAGCAGTTCTTC.

There are a few counts of this clone. V usage is TRBV27 and J usage is TRBJ1-6; D might be TRBD1 (5 bases). The CDR3 sequence is 15 residues long. Germline CDR1 and CDR2: MNHEY and SMNVEV (reference sequence). V lost 5 bases to trimming and J lost 11 bases, with 19 bases between them. Here the CDR3 DNA reads TGTGCCAGCAGTACGCTTCAGGGCAATGGGACACCCCTCCACTTT. Amino acids: CASSTLQGNGTPLHF.

This chain joins TRBV7-9 and TRBJ1-5; D gene ambiguous. CDR1 is SEHNR, CDR2 FQNEAQ, per germline (reference sequence). Trimming removed 1 base at V and 7 bases at J, with 5 bases between. CDR3 length: 12 residues. CDR3: CASSLEDQPQHF. CDR3 DNA sequence: TGTGCCAGCAGCTTAGAAGACCAGCCCCAGCATTTT.

The V call is TRBV9, the J call TRBJ1-6; D is undetermined. CDR3 length equals 14 residues. V gave up 4 bases and J gave up 9 bases, with 14 bases separating them. The germline gives CDR1 SGDLS, CDR2 YYNGEE. This CDR3 is CASSPRGLGSPLHF. The CDR3 bases are TGTGCCAGCAGCCCCCGAGGGCTGGGTTCACCCCTCCACTTT.

This clone appeared once. This chain connects TRBV5-6 to TRBJ1-2, with D uncertain. The CDR3 has 14 residues. With 1 base removed from V and 2 bases from J, the gap between germline ends came to 9 bases. The germline V gene encodes CDR1 SGHDT and CDR2 YYEEEE. CDR3 DNA: TGTGCCAGCAGCTTGAAGGGCCAGAACTATGGCTACACCTTC. Amino acids: CASSLKGQNYGYTF.

The chain recombines TRBV29-1 with TRBJ1-5, with D unclear. The germline CDR1 and CDR2 sequences are SQVTM and ANQGSEA. The CDR3 spans 14 residues. The germline V and J ends were trimmed by 6 bases and 0 bases, with 12 bases remaining between them. The CDR3 DNA sequence: TGCAGCGTGGCGGGCGGCAATAGCAATCAGCCCCAGCATTTT. Protein product: CSVAGGNSNQPQHF. Variable domain in full (rest from reference TRBV29-1 and TRBJ1-5): SAVISQKPSRDICQRGTSLTIQCQVDSQVTMMFWYRQQPGQSLTLIATANQGSEATYESGFVIDKFPISRPNLTFSTLTVSNMSPEDSSIYLCSVAGGNSNQPQHFGDGTRLSIL.

V and J are TRBV19 and TRBJ1-5, with D possibly being TRBD1 (5 bases). CDR3 length equals 14 residues. Germline V gene sequence: CDR1 LNHDA, CDR2 SQIVND (reference sequence). The V gene lost 10 bases and the J gene lost 2 bases, with 15 bases spanning the gap. The CDR3 sequence: CATRGVGRNQPQHF. The CDR3 bases are TGTGCCACCAGAGGGGTTGGTCGCAATCAGCCCCAGCATTTT.

The chain uses TRBV9 and TRBJ2-3; D is unclear. The CDR3 spans 15 residues. Germline CDR1 and CDR2: SGDLS and YYNGEE. V dropped 0 bases and J dropped 4 bases, with 12 bases sitting between them. CDR3 loop: CASSVGPLRPDTQYF. CDR3 DNA sequence: TGTGCCAGCAGCGTAGGGCCCCTCAGGCCAGATACGCAGTATTTT.

The chain couples TRBV19 to TRBJ1-2; weak D call: TRBD1 (6 bases). The CDR3 loop spans 15 amino acids. The germline gives CDR1 LNHDA, CDR2 SQIVND (reference sequence). With 4 bases removed from V and 2 bases from J, the gap between germline ends came to 14 bases. The CDR3 bases are TGTGCCAGTAGTAAAGGGGGGAATGAGAACTATGGCTACACCTTC. Protein: CASSKGGNENYGYTF.

The chain recombines TRBV29-1 with TRBJ2-3; possibly TRBD1 or TRBD2 for D (6 bases each). Germline assignment: CDR1 SQVTM and CDR2 ANQGSEA. The CDR3 loop spans 15 amino acids. V was shortened by 7 bases and J by 2 bases, with 19 bases between the two germline ends. The CDR3 region is CSAEPWGASTDTQYF. The CDR3 region has the DNA TGCAGCGCCGAGCCGTGGGGGGCTTCCACAGATACGCAGTATTTT.

This chain links TRBV24-1 with TRBJ2-2; D is uncertain. Between the trimmed V and J ends, which lost 6 bases and 0 bases, there was a span of 16 bases. The CDR3 extends over 17 amino acids. Germline CDR1 reads KGHDR; CDR2 reads SFDVKD. The DNA of the CDR3 is TGTGCCACCAGTAGGCCAGACACCCTTGCGAACACCGGGGAGCTGTTTTTT. It translates to CATSRPDTLANTGELFF.